The T cell receptor beta chain under discussion was sequenced for a study of T cells in localized non-small cell lung cancer. Profiling relied on immunoSEQ multiplex PCR, and the TCRdb table lists in-frame clones only, not all of them. The sample lists some 35,000 clones; more than 90% were seen once. CDR1 and CDR2 (germline): SNHLY, FYNNEI. Between the trimmed V and J ends, which lost 8 bases and 0 bases, there was a span of 13 bases. The CDR3 is made up of 15 amino acids. This sequence originates from an older female donor with stage I lung adenocarcinoma. This sample comprised peripheral blood, obtained before any cancer treatment. The J gene is TRBJ2-2, the V gene TRBV2, with D hard to call. CDR3: CASLLPLTNTGELFF. The CDR3 DNA reads TGTGCCAGCCTACTCCCTCTTACGAACACCGGGGAGCTGTTTTTT.